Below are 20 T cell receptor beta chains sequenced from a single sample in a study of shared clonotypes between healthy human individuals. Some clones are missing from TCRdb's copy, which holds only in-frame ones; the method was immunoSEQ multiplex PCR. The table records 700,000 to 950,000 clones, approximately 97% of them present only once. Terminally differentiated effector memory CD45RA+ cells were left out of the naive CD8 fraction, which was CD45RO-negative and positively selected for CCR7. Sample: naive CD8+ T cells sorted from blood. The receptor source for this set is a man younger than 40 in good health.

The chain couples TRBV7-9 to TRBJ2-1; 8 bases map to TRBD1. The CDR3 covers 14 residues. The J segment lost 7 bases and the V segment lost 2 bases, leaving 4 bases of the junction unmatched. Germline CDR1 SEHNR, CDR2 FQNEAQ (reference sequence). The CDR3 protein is CASSLLTGGNEQFF. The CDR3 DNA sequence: TGTGCCAGCAGCTTACTTACAGGGGGAAATGAGCAGTTCTTC.

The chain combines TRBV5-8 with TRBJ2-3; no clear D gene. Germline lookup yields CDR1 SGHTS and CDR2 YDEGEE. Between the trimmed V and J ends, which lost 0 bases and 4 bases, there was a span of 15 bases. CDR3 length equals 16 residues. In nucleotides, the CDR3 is TGTGCCAGCAGCTTGGGACAACGGATATGGGCAGATACGCAGTATTTT. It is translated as CASSLGQRIWADTQYF.

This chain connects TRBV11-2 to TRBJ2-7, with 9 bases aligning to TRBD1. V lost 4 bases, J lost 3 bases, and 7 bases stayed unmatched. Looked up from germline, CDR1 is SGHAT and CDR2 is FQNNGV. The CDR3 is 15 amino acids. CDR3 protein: CASSSYRDRDYEQYF. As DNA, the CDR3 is TGTGCCAGCAGCTCCTACCGGGACAGGGACTACGAGCAGTACTTC. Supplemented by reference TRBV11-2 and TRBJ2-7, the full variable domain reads EAGVAQSPRYKIIEKRQSVAFWCNPISGHATLYWYQQILGQGPKLLIQFQNNGVVDDSQLPKDRFSAERLKGVDSTLKIQPAKLEDSAVYLCASSSYRDRDYEQYFGPGTRLTVT.

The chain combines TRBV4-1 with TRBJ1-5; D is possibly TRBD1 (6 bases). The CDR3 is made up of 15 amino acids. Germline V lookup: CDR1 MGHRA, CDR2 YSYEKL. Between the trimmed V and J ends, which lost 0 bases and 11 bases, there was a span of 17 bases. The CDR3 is CASSQERTESSSQHF. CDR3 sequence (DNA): TGCGCCAGCAGCCAAGAGAGGACAGAGAGTTCGTCCCAGCATTTT.

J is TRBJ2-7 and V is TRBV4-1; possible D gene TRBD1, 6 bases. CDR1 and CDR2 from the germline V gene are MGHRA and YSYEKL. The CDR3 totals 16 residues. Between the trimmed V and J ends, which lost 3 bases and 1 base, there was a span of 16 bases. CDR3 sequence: CASSHGGQYGSYEQYF. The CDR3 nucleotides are TGCGCCAGCAGCCACGGAGGACAGTACGGTTCCTACGAGCAGTACTTC.

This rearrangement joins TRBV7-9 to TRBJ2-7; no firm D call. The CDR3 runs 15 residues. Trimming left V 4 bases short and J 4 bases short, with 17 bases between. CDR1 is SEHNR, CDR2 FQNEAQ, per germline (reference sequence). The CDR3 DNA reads TGTGCCAGCAGCTCGACGGGTGAGACCTTATACGAGCAGTACTTC. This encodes CASSSTGETLYEQYF.

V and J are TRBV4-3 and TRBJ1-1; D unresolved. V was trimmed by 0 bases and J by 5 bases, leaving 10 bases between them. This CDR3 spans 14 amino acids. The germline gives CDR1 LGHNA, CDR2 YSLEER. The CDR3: CASSQEIFGTEAFF. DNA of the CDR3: TGCGCCAGCAGCCAAGAAATCTTTGGGACTGAAGCTTTCTTT.

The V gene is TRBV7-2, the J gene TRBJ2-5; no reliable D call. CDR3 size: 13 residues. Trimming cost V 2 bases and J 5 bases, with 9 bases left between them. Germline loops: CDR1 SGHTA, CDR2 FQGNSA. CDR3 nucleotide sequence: TGTGCCAGCAGCTTAAACTTGGTGGAGACCCAGTACTTC. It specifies CASSLNLVETQYF.

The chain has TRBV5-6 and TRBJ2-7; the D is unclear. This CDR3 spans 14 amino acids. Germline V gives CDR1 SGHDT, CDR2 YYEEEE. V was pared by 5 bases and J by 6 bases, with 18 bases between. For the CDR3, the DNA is TGTGCCAGCAGTCCCGGGTCAGGCCCTAGCGAGCAGTACTTC. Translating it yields CASSPGSGPSEQYF. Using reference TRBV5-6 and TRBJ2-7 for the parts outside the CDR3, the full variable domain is DAGVTQSPTHLIKTRGQQVTLRCSPKSGHDTVSWYQQALGQGPQFIFQYYEEEERQRGNFPDRFSGHQFPNYSSELNVNALLLGDSALYLCASSPGSGPSEQYFGPGTRLTVT.

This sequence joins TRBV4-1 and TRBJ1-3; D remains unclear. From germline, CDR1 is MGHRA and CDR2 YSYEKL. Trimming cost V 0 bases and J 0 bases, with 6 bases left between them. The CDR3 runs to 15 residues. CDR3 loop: CASSQDQSSGNTIYF. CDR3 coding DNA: TGCGCCAGCAGCCAAGACCAGTCCTCTGGAAACACCATATATTTT.

CDR3 protein: CASSFRLAGDYEQYF. CDR3 sequence (DNA): TGTGCCAGCAGCTTTCGACTAGCGGGAGACTACGAGCAGTACTTC. The genes are TRBV5-8 and TRBJ2-7; 12 nucleotides agree with TRBD2. Germline CDR1 and CDR2: SGHTS and YDEGEE. V lost 2 bases and J lost 3; bases outside the gene matches: 3. The length of the CDR3 is 15 residues.

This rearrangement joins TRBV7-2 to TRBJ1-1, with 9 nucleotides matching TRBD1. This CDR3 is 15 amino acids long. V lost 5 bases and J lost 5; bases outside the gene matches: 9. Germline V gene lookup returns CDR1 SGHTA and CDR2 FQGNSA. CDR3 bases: TGTGCCAGCAGCACGTCAACAGGGGGCTTTACTGAAGCTTTCTTT. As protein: CASSTSTGGFTEAFF.

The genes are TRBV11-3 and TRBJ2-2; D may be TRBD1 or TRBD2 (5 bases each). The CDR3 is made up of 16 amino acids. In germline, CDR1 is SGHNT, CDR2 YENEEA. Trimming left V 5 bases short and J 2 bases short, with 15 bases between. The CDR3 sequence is CASSPAGGGNTGELFF. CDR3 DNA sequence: TGTGCCAGCAGCCCCGCTGGTGGGGGAAACACCGGGGAGCTGTTTTTT.

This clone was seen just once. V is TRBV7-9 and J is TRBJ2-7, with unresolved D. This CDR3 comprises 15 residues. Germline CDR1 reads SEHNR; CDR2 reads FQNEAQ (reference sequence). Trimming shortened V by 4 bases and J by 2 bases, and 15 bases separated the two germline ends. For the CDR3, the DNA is TGTGCCAGCAGCTCAGTGGCCAGGACCCCCTACGAGCAGTACTTC. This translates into CASSSVARTPYEQYF. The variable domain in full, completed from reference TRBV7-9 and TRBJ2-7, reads DTGVSQNPRHKITKRGQNVTFRCDPISEHNRLYWYRQTLGQGPEFLTYFQNEAQLEKSRLLSDRFSAERPKGSFSTLEIQRTEQGDSAMYLCASSSVARTPYEQYFGPGTRLTVT.

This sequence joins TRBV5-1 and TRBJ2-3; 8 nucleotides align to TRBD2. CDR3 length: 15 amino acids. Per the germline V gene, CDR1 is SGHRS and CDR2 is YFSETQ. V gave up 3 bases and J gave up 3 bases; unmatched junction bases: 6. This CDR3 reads CASSSAGTRTDTQYF. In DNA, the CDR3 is TGCGCCAGCAGCTCAGCCGGGACTAGGACAGATACGCAGTATTTT.

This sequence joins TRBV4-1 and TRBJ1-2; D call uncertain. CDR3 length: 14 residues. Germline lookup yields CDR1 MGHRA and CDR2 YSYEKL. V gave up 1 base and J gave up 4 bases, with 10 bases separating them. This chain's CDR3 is CASSQGEGSYGYTF. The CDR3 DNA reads TGCGCCAGCAGCCAAGGCGAGGGTTCCTATGGCTACACCTTC.

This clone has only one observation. In DNA form, the CDR3 reads TGTGCCAGCAGCGTAGGGACAACAGGAGTCTACGAGCAGTACTTC. The encoded protein is CASSVGTTGVYEQYF. This chain connects TRBV9 to TRBJ2-7; a possible D gene is TRBD1 (5 bases). V lost 0 bases to trimming and J lost 3 bases, with 13 bases between them. Looked up from germline, CDR1 is SGDLS and CDR2 is YYNGEE. The CDR3 sequence is 15 residues long.

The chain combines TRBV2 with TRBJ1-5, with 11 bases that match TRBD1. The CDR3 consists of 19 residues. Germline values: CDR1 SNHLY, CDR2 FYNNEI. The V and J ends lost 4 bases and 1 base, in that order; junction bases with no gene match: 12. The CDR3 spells CASSVPSGQGGKSNQPQHF. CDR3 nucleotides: TGTGCCAGCAGTGTCCCTTCGGGACAGGGGGGAAAAAGCAATCAGCCCCAGCATTTT.

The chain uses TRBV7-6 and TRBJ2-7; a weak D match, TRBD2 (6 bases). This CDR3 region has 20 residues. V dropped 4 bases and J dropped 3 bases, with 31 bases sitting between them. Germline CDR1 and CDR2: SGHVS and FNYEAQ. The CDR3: CASSSSSRRENTRGNYEQYF. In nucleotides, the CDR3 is TGTGCCAGCAGCTCATCCAGTCGACGGGAGAACACCCGCGGCAACTACGAGCAGTACTTC.

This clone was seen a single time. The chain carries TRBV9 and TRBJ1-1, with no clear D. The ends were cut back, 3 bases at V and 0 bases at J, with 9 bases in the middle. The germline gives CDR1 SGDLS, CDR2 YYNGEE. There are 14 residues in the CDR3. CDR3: CASSDGVMNTEAFF. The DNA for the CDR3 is TGTGCCAGCAGCGATGGGGTTATGAACACTGAAGCTTTCTTT.